These 22 T cell receptor beta chains originate from one sample sequenced in a study of post-analysis software for immune sequencing data (dated by TCRdb to the mid-2010s). What the work shows at the level of the full study, not this receptor alone: A handful of TRBV segments, including TRBV5-6, TRBV5-1 and TRBV20-1, were significantly more frequent in patients than controls.

These TCRs' antigens remain unknown. Libraries were built with PCR. The reads were generated on an Illumina HiSeq 2500. To reduce PCR and sequencing biases, unique molecular identifiers were built into the TCR beta cDNA libraries. TCRdb applied fastp at Q25 and MiXCR to the public reads, then kept only in-frame beta chains. One record per CDR3 amino acid sequence lists the most common genes and DNA. In all, the sample holds around 500,000 distinct CDR3 sequences, and around a third of those were seen once. About 6% of the sample lies in the top ten. Sequencing was performed on blood. These receptors were collected from a girl aged 2-17 years with multiple sclerosis.

This clonotype was picked up a small number of times. The chain links TRBV15 to TRBJ1-2; no clear D. The CDR3 contains 12 residues. The germline gives CDR1 LNHNV, CDR2 YYDKDF (reference sequence). V was pared by 0 bases and J by 5 bases, with 4 bases between. In DNA, the CDR3 is TGTGCCACCAGCAGAGAAGGGTATGGCTACACCTTC. This translates into CATSREGYGYTF. The full variable domain, its missing parts supplied by reference TRBV15 and TRBJ1-2, is DAMVIQNPRYQVTQFGKPVTLSCSQTLNHNVMYWYQQKSSQAPKLLFHYYDKDFNNEADTPDNFQSRRPNTSFCFLDIRSPGLGDTAMYLCATSREGYGYTFGSGTRLTVV.

The J gene is TRBJ2-2, the V gene TRBV7-3, with a possible D match to TRBD1 (5 bases). Between the trimmed V and J ends, which lost 5 bases and 6 bases, there was a span of 16 bases. The CDR3 loop spans 15 amino acids. CDR1 and CDR2 from the germline V gene are SGHTA and FQGTGA. In DNA form, the CDR3 reads TGTGCCAGCAGCATATCAGCAGGGCGAGCCGGGGAGCTGTTTTTT. This codes for CASSISAGRAGELFF.

The CDR3 region has the DNA TGCGCCAGCAGCGGCGGACTAGCGGTTGATACGCAGTATTTT. Protein sequence: CASSGGLAVDTQYF. The gene calls are TRBV5-1 and TRBJ2-3; TRBD2 agrees at 10 bases. V was clipped by 4 bases and J by 6 bases; unmatched bases: 5. Germline V lookup: CDR1 SGHRS, CDR2 YFSETQ. This CDR3 has 14 amino acids.

V usage is TRBV5-1 and J usage is TRBJ1-1, with TRBD1 matching 7 bases. This CDR3 has 16 residues. Germline V gene lookup returns CDR1 SGHRS and CDR2 YFSETQ. V shed 1 base, J shed 3 bases, and the junction held 9 bases outside the gene matches. The CDR3 loop is CASSLNEQGSHTEAFF. For the CDR3, the DNA is TGCGCCAGCAGCTTGAATGAACAGGGGTCGCACACTGAAGCTTTCTTT.

The sample holds a few counts of this clonotype. V usage is TRBV20-1 and J usage is TRBJ2-7; TRBD2 is a possible D gene (6 bases). This CDR3 region has 14 residues. V was pared by 5 bases and J by 5 bases, with 19 bases between. Germline V gene data show CDR1 as DFQATT and CDR2 as SNEGSKA (reference sequence). The CDR3 DNA reads as TGCAGTGCTCCTGCCCCCCCTAGCGAGGACGAGCAGTACTTC. Amino acids: CSAPAPPSEDEQYF.

The V and J genes are TRBV5-1 and TRBJ2-7; 9 bases map to TRBD2. CDR1 and CDR2 (germline): SGHRS, YFSETQ. Trimming cost V 4 bases and J 0 bases; bases outside gene matches: 5. The CDR3 is made up of 15 amino acids. The CDR3 sequence is CASSTAGGSSYEQYF. The DNA for the CDR3 is TGCGCCAGCAGCACGGCGGGGGGGAGCTCCTACGAGCAGTACTTC.

CDR3 coding DNA: TGTGCCAGCAGGGCCCTGGGACTTGAAGCTTTCTTT. It codes for CASRALGLEAFF. V gene TRBV2 combines with J gene TRBJ1-1; D possibly corresponds to TRBD1 (5 bases). The CDR3 sequence is 12 residues long. Germline lookup yields CDR1 SNHLY and CDR2 FYNNEI. V lost 6 bases and J lost 7, with 12 bases in between.

CDR3 coding DNA: TGCGCCAGCAGGCAGGGGGACAATTCACCCCTCCACTTT. This encodes CASRQGDNSPLHF. This chain joins TRBV10-2 and TRBJ1-6; 7 bases map to TRBD1. This CDR3 is built from 13 residues. The germline V gene has CDR1 WSHSY and CDR2 SAAADI. Trimming took 6 bases from V and 7 from J; bases not matched to a gene: 3.

The J gene is TRBJ2-4, the V gene TRBV12-3 or TRBV12-4; D gene uncertain. Trimming shortened V by 6 bases and J by 5 bases, and 11 bases separated the two germline ends. This CDR3 is built from 13 residues. The CDR3 is CASSYSGQNIQYF. For the CDR3, the DNA is TGTGCCAGCAGCTACAGTGGCCAAAACATTCAGTACTTC.

The chain couples TRBV12-3 or TRBV12-4 to TRBJ2-7; perhaps TRBD1 as D (6 bases). Trimming removed 4 bases from V and 0 bases from J, with 25 bases in between. This CDR3 has 19 residues. CDR3 sequence: CASSSRTLLGQKSSYEQYF. Written as DNA, the CDR3 is TGTGCCAGCAGTTCACGCACTCTTCTTGGACAGAAGTCCTCCTACGAGCAGTACTTC.

This CDR3 reads CASSFGGTQYF. For the CDR3, the DNA is TGTGCCAGCAGCTTCGGTGGGACCCAGTACTTC. The chain recombines TRBV11-2 with TRBJ2-5, with D unresolved. V gave up 3 bases and J gave up 7 bases, with 6 bases separating them. This CDR3 has 11 amino acids. The germline V gene has CDR1 SGHAT and CDR2 FQNNGV.

This sequence joins TRBV6-1 and TRBJ1-5; D not resolved. Germline V lookup: CDR1 MNHNS, CDR2 SASEGT. The CDR3 is 13 amino acids. The ends were cut back, 1 base at V and 10 bases at J, with 11 bases in the middle. CDR3 region: CASSEGSTPPQHF. Written as DNA, the CDR3 is TGTGCCAGCAGTGAAGGGAGCACTCCCCCCCAGCATTTT.

The chain couples TRBV5-6 to TRBJ2-7; 8 positions match TRBD2. The J call is in doubt because the DNA end fits TRBJ2-4 better. CDR3 length equals 14 residues. Germline CDR1 reads SGHDT; CDR2 reads YYEEEE. The CDR3, as DNA: TGTGCCAGCAGCTTGGACGGGGGGGGGAACATTCAGTACTTC. This translates into CASSLDGGGNIQYF.

The rearrangement joins TRBV5-4 to TRBJ2-5; weak D call: TRBD1 (6 bases). The CDR3 has 13 residues. CDR1 SGHNT and CDR2 YYREEE come from the germline V gene (reference sequence). V dropped 2 bases and J dropped 11 bases, with 16 bases sitting between them. The chain's CDR3 is CASSLFTGIEQYF. The CDR3 nucleotides are TGTGCCAGCAGCTTATTTACAGGGATTGAGCAGTACTTC.

The CDR3 nucleotides read TGTGCCAGCACCCTGTTTGGGGATGGCTCCTCGGGAAGCACAGATACGCAGTATTTT. It yields the protein CASTLFGDGSSGSTDTQYF. The chain joins TRBV11-2 to TRBJ2-3, with TRBD2 as a possible D gene (5 bases). Germline V lookup: CDR1 SGHAT, CDR2 FQNNGV. Trimming took 7 bases from V and 0 from J, leaving 26 bases between them. This CDR3 has 19 residues. The variable domain in full, with the rest retrieved from reference TRBV11-2 and TRBJ2-3, is EAGVAQSPRYKIIEKRQSVAFWCNPISGHATLYWYQQILGQGPKLLIQFQNNGVVDDSQLPKDRFSAERLKGVDSTLKIQPAKLEDSAVYLCASTLFGDGSSGSTDTQYFGPGTRLTVL.

The chain joins TRBV3-1 to TRBJ1-1; D call uncertain. There are 16 residues in the CDR3. Germline V gene data show CDR1 as LGHDT and CDR2 as YNNKEL (reference sequence). V lost 3 bases and J lost 0, with 14 bases in between. CDR3: CASSQRYGRLNTEAFF. In DNA form, the CDR3 reads TGTGCCAGCAGCCAGAGATATGGGCGACTGAACACTGAAGCTTTCTTT.

The chain couples TRBV6-5 to TRBJ1-1; TRBD1 is a possible D gene (5 bases). V lost 5 bases and J lost 3, with 16 bases in between. Germline CDR1 reads MNHEY; CDR2 reads SVGAGI. The CDR3 runs 15 residues. CDR3 amino acids: CASSPHRQGDTEAFF. The CDR3 DNA follows: TGTGCCAGCAGTCCCCACCGACAAGGGGACACTGAAGCTTTCTTT.

For the CDR3, the DNA is TGTGCCAGCAGTTATGGGGGCAAGGAAGCTGAAGCTTTCTTT. As protein: CASSYGGKEAEAFF. This chain connects TRBV6-6 to TRBJ1-1; a possible D gene is TRBD1 (6 bases). Germline V gene data show CDR1 as MNHNY and CDR2 as SVGAGI (reference sequence). Trimming took off 3 bases at V and 6 bases at J, with 14 bases between the two ends. The CDR3 loop spans 14 amino acids.

CDR3 in DNA: TGTGCCAGCAGTTTAGTGCCAGCGGGGAAATACGAGACCCAGTACTTC. Protein: CASSLVPAGKYETQYF. The V and J genes are TRBV12-3 or TRBV12-4 and TRBJ2-7, with 7 bases lining up with TRBD2. The tail of the sequence fits TRBJ2-5 better, so the J call may be wrong. The length of the CDR3 is 16 residues.

This clonotype was seen more than once but under ten times. The rearrangement joins TRBV20-1 to TRBJ2-4, with unresolved D. In germline, CDR1 is DFQATT, CDR2 SNEGSKA (reference sequence). Between the trimmed V and J ends, which lost 3 bases and 1 base, there was a span of 7 bases. CDR3 length equals 13 residues. The CDR3 here is CSASGWAKNIQYF. In DNA form, the CDR3 reads TGCAGTGCTAGTGGATGGGCCAAAAACATTCAGTACTTC.

The rearrangement links TRBV3-1 to TRBJ2-1; D possibly corresponds to TRBD2 (5 bases). Germline CDR1 and CDR2: LGHDT and YNNKEL (reference sequence). V was clipped by 4 bases and J by 6 bases, with 13 bases between them. This CDR3 is built from 14 residues. Here the CDR3 DNA reads TGTGCCAGCAGCCGGTTCGGAGGCGCCAATGAGCAGTTCTTC. This translates into CASSRFGGANEQFF.

This chain joins TRBV15 and TRBJ2-2; D remains ambiguous. CDR1 LNHNV and CDR2 YYDKDF come from the germline V gene (reference sequence). Trimming pared 3 bases from V and 1 base from J, leaving 12 bases between. The CDR3 totals 16 residues. The CDR3 DNA reads as TGTGCCACCAGCAGTCAAGGTGTTAGGAACACCGGGGAGCTGTTTTTT. This codes for CATSSQGVRNTGELFF. Complete variable domain (other parts from reference TRBV15 and TRBJ2-2): DAMVIQNPRYQVTQFGKPVTLSCSQTLNHNVMYWYQQKSSQAPKLLFHYYDKDFNNEADTPDNFQSRRPNTSFCFLDIRSPGLGDTAMYLCATSSQGVRNTGELFFGEGSRLTVL.